Shown below are 24 T cell receptor beta chains from a single sample sequenced in a study of CD4 T cells in relation to SARS-CoV-2 and coronaviruses. Before the COVID-19 pandemic, during about 2011-2019, CD4+ T cells were taken from unexposed donors. After about ten days of culture, CD4+ T cells were isolated. The table came from immunoSEQ multiplex PCR; TCRdb's copy has only in-frame clones and leaves some out. In the table there are approximately 25,000 clones, less than 75% of which are singletons. Antigen specificity for these receptors is unknown. The material sequenced was CD4+ T cells from PBMCs, cultured in vitro. Receptor source: a human donor in good health.

There are a few counts of this clone. The gene calls are TRBV5-4 and TRBJ1-2, with 10 nucleotides matching TRBD1. The CDR3 sequence is 13 residues long. V was clipped by 4 bases and J by 8 bases; unmatched bases: 5. Germline loops: CDR1 SGHNT, CDR2 YYREEE (reference sequence). The CDR3 sequence: CASSRQGARGYTF. The CDR3 nucleotides read TGTGCCAGCAGCCGACAGGGGGCGCGGGGCTACACCTTC.

The rearrangement joins TRBV5-5 to TRBJ1-2; no firm D call. Germline CDR1 and CDR2: SGHKS and YYEKEE (reference sequence). The CDR3 length is 13 residues. The V gene lost 2 bases and the J gene lost 4 bases, with 9 bases spanning the gap. DNA for the CDR3: TGTGCCAGCAGCTTAAGAGAAATCTATGGCTACACCTTC. It codes for CASSLREIYGYTF.

This sequence joins TRBV2 and TRBJ1-4; 7 bases map to TRBD1. The V gene end was trimmed by 5 bases and the J gene end by 0 bases; junction bases not matched to a gene: 6. From germline, CDR1 is SNHLY and CDR2 FYNNEI. The CDR3 runs 16 residues. Here the CDR3 DNA reads TGTGCCAGCAGTCAGCAAGGGGGCACAACTAATGAAAAACTGTTTTTT. This encodes CASSQQGGTTNEKLFF.

J is TRBJ2-5 and V is TRBV18, with a tentative D call TRBD1 (6 bases). Trimming took off 4 bases at V and 3 bases at J, with 15 bases between the two ends. The germline V gene has CDR1 KGHSH and CDR2 LQKENI. This CDR3 comprises 15 residues. Here the CDR3 reads CASSRDGAGEETQYF. The CDR3, as DNA: TGTGCCAGCTCACGGGACGGAGCAGGGGAAGAGACCCAGTACTTC.

Comments on this clone: No DNA is shown, since the ends of the CDR3 on it are uncertain; the CDR3 is the one TCRdb lists. The chain is built from TRBV6-1 and TRBJ2-1. The CDR3 is 20 residues long, ends included. Looked up from germline, CDR1 is MNHNS and CDR2 is SASEGT. The CDR3 sequence: CASSELQRCTMSSSSCEQFF.

This clone was seen just once. The rearrangement links TRBV19 to TRBJ1-1; D is ambiguous. Trimming pared 5 bases from V and 6 bases from J, leaving 10 bases between. This CDR3 contains 12 residues. Germline CDR1 LNHDA, CDR2 SQIVND (reference sequence). CDR3 protein: CASSSRVAEAFF. CDR3 sequence (DNA): TGTGCCAGTAGTTCCCGGGTGGCTGAAGCTTTCTTT.

The V and J genes are TRBV7-2 and TRBJ2-6, with D possibly matching TRBD2 (5 bases). The V gene's germline CDR1 is SGHTA and CDR2 FQGNSA. The CDR3 consists of 14 residues. With 2 bases removed from V and 3 bases from J, the gap between germline ends came to 5 bases. CDR3 nucleotides: TGTGCCAGCAGCTTAACTAGTGGGGCCAACGTCCTGACTTTC. This gives the protein CASSLTSGANVLTF.

CDR3 residues: CASRGGSSYEQYF. CDR3 in DNA: TGTGCCAGCAGGGGGGGAAGCTCCTACGAGCAGTACTTC. This rearrangement joins TRBV25-1 to TRBJ2-7; perhaps TRBD2 as D (6 bases). This CDR3 has 13 amino acids. Between the trimmed V and J ends, which lost 6 bases and 0 bases, there was a span of 9 bases. Germline V gives CDR1 MGHDK, CDR2 SYGVNS.

V usage is TRBV3-1 (or the pseudogene TRBV3-2) and J usage is TRBJ1-2; D remains ambiguous. Germline CDR1 is LGHDT and CDR2 is YNNKEL (reference sequence). The CDR3 consists of 14 residues. The V and J ends lost 2 bases and 4 bases respectively, with 11 bases between them. The CDR3 region has the DNA TGTGCCAGCAGCCAATCGCCCACGATCTATGGCTACACCTTC. Translated, it gives CASSQSPTIYGYTF.

V and J are TRBV6-5 and TRBJ2-5; TRBD2 matches at 8 bases. This CDR3 contains 15 residues. The V segment lost 6 bases and the J segment 4 bases; nucleotides outside the gene matches: 10. Looked up from germline, CDR1 is MNHEY and CDR2 is SVGAGI. The CDR3 sequence is CASSAHAGGGETQYF. In DNA form, the CDR3 reads TGTGCCAGCAGCGCTCATGCGGGGGGCGGAGAGACCCAGTACTTC.

The chain recombines TRBV5-4 with TRBJ1-6; D gene ambiguous. CDR3 length: 13 amino acids. Deletions cut 4 bases from V and 7 bases from J, with 9 bases between. The V gene's germline CDR1 is SGHNT and CDR2 YYREEE (reference sequence). The CDR3 nucleotides are TGTGCCAGCAGCCGGGGAGCGAATTCACCCCTCCACTTT. This gives the protein CASSRGANSPLHF.

CDR3 loop: CASTDPTDGETQYF. As DNA, the CDR3 is TGCGCCAGTACGGATCCTACGGACGGGGAGACCCAGTACTTC. This chain links TRBV10-2 with TRBJ2-5; no reliable D call. The CDR3 is 14 amino acids. Trimming took 9 bases from V and 5 from J, leaving 19 bases between them. Germline V CDR1 and CDR2: WSHSY, SAAADI.

This sequence joins TRBV18 and TRBJ2-5; D is possibly TRBD1 or TRBD2 (5 bases each). Trimming took off 6 bases at V and 3 bases at J, with 11 bases between the two ends. The CDR3 runs 13 residues. From germline, CDR1 is KGHSH and CDR2 LQKENI. The CDR3 loop reads CASSLGTEETQYF. The DNA for the CDR3 is TGTGCCAGCTCCCTAGGGACGGAAGAGACCCAGTACTTC.

The V call is TRBV3-1 (or the pseudogene TRBV3-2), the J call TRBJ2-3, with 7 bases identical to TRBD2. The CDR3 has 14 residues. Germline V CDR1 and CDR2: LGHDT, YNNKEL (reference sequence). The J segment lost 4 bases and the V segment lost 4 bases, leaving 5 bases of the junction unmatched. The CDR3 sequence is CASSLGGSSDTQYF. CDR3 in DNA: TGTGCCAGCAGCCTGGGCGGGAGCTCAGATACGCAGTATTTT.

This rearrangement joins TRBV3-1 (or the pseudogene TRBV3-2) to TRBJ2-3; 7 nucleotides line up with TRBD2. The V segment lost 1 base and the J segment 5 bases; nucleotides outside the gene matches: 9. The length of the CDR3 is 16 residues. CDR1 and CDR2 (germline): LGHDT, YNNKEL (reference sequence). CDR3 sequence: CASSQGGTIAGDTQYF. The CDR3 coding sequence is TGTGCCAGCAGCCAAGGTGGGACTATAGCGGGAGATACGCAGTATTTT.

This clone was observed once. The chain joins TRBV2 to TRBJ2-2; 12 nucleotides agree with TRBD1. Unmatched junction bases numbered 13, after V lost 3 bases and J lost 5 bases. CDR1 and CDR2 (germline): SNHLY, FYNNEI. The CDR3 contains 19 residues. As DNA, the CDR3 is TGTGCCAGCAGTGAGGGACAGGGGGCTATGGGGTCGATGACCGGGGAGCTGTTTTTT. This encodes CASSEGQGAMGSMTGELFF.

The rearrangement links TRBV28 to TRBJ2-7; D remains ambiguous. Deletions cut 2 bases from V and 4 bases from J, with 6 bases between. The CDR3 extends over 12 amino acids. In germline, CDR1 is MDHEN, CDR2 SYDVKM. Written as DNA, the CDR3 is TGTGCCAGCAGTTTAAATAGGTACGAGCAGTACTTC. This codes for CASSLNRYEQYF.

V and J are TRBV3-1 (or the pseudogene TRBV3-2) and TRBJ1-2; D remains unclear. V was shortened by 0 bases and J by 3 bases, with 14 bases between the two germline ends. This CDR3 region has 16 residues. Looked up from germline, CDR1 is LGHDT and CDR2 is YNNKEL (reference sequence). For the CDR3, the DNA is TGTGCCAGCAGCCAAGATACCAGGAGAGACCACTATGGCTACACCTTC. This gives the protein CASSQDTRRDHYGYTF.

V is TRBV20-1 and J is TRBJ2-1; D possibly corresponds to TRBD2 (6 bases). From germline, CDR1 is DFQATT and CDR2 SNEGSKA (reference sequence). The CDR3 is 9 amino acids. The CDR3 DNA follows: TGCATCCCACGGGGGGAGCAGTTCTTC. Its protein is CIPRGEQFF.

The chain recombines TRBV14 with TRBJ1-6; TRBD1 agrees at 9 bases. J lost 8 bases, V lost 4 bases, and 6 bases had no gene match. CDR1 and CDR2 (germline): SGHDN, FVKESK. The CDR3 loop spans 15 amino acids. In DNA form, the CDR3 reads TGTGCCAGCAGCCGCGAGGGACAGGGATATTCACCCCTCCACTTT. Its translation is CASSREGQGYSPLHF.

The CDR3 DNA reads as TGCGCCAGCAGCCCCATTGTTCGACTTGGCTACACCTTC. Translation gives CASSPIVRLGYTF. The chain recombines TRBV4-1 with TRBJ1-2, with D unresolved. The CDR3 contains 13 residues. Per germline, CDR1 MGHRA and CDR2 YSYEKL. Trimming left V 4 bases short and J 7 bases short, with 13 bases between.

This clone is medium-sized (0.01 to 0.1%). This rearrangement joins TRBV11-2 to TRBJ2-1, with D possibly being TRBD2 (6 bases). The CDR3 is made up of 15 amino acids. V lost 5 bases and J 0 bases, leaving 11 bases between the germline ends. CDR1 is SGHAT and CDR2 is FQNNGV in the germline V gene. The CDR3 reads CASSPDGSSYNEQFF. CDR3 DNA: TGTGCCAGCAGCCCCGACGGGAGCTCCTACAATGAGCAGTTCTTC. The complete variable domain, with remaining parts taken from reference TRBV11-2 and TRBJ2-1, reads EAGVAQSPRYKIIEKRQSVAFWCNPISGHATLYWYQQILGQGPKLLIQFQNNGVVDDSQLPKDRFSAERLKGVDSTLKIQPAKLEDSAVYLCASSPDGSSYNEQFFGPGTRLTVL.

The chain links TRBV14 to TRBJ2-7; D is undetermined. CDR1 is SGHDN, CDR2 FVKESK, per germline. The ends were cut back, 1 base at V and 3 bases at J, with 13 bases in the middle. The CDR3 runs 15 residues. The CDR3 DNA sequence: TGTGCCAGCAGCCAAGGCCCCCCGGCGCTCTACGAGCAGTACTTC. Its protein is CASSQGPPALYEQYF.

This clone was found a few times. V gene TRBV5-1 combines with J gene TRBJ2-7; 10 nucleotides agree with TRBD1. The CDR3 extends over 19 amino acids. The junction had 14 bases not matched to a gene; V was cut back by 2 bases and J by 0 bases. Germline V lookup: CDR1 SGHRS, CDR2 YFSETQ. In DNA form, the CDR3 reads TGCGCCAGCAGCTTTCTGACAGGGGGCAGCCAAGCGTCCTCCTACGAGCAGTACTTC. It translates to CASSFLTGGSQASSYEQYF. The entire variable domain, with the rest obtained from reference TRBV5-1 and TRBJ2-7, is as follows: KAGVTQTPRYLIKTRGQQVTLSCSPISGHRSVSWYQQTPGQGLQFLFEYFSETQRNKGNFPGRFSGRQFSNSRSEMNVSTLELGDSALYLCASSFLTGGSQASSYEQYFGPGTRLTVT.